This T cell receptor beta chain stems from a study of control samples from healthy donors and cancer patients. Method: immunoSEQ multiplex PCR; TCRdb's copy keeps in-frame clones and lacks some. The table shows 250,000 to 300,000 clones, with 82% occurring only once. The sequence was collected from a woman in her sixties or seventies with lung cancer. Sequencing was performed on PBMCs.

The CDR3 DNA is TGTGCCAGCAGCTTGATACAGGGATCTGGAGGCTACACCTTC. Its protein is CASSLIQGSGGYTF. The V and J genes are TRBV13 and TRBJ1-2; TRBD1 might be the D (6 bases). CDR3 length: 14 amino acids. Deletions cut 3 bases from V and 8 bases from J, with 16 bases between. Germline V gene data show CDR1 as PRHDT and CDR2 as FYEKMQ (reference sequence).